The present TCR beta chain was sequenced within a study of blood T cell repertoires in COVID-19. Study-level background: Samples taken during acute and convalescent COVID-19 were collected in the United States, Italy and Spain. T cells, B-cell-depleted T cells, or PBMCs provided the cDNA or gDNA that served as material.

Authors' data handling: Quantification of nucleated cells was approximated via reference gene primer amplification. Repertoires were generated with immunoSEQ multiplex PCR, while TCRdb's copy carries only in-frame clones and drops some. That table gives V, J and clone size, and the DNA gave D and trimming. This table has some 120,000 clones, 84% appearing once. CDR3 length: 14 amino acids. Trimming removed 4 bases from V and 5 bases from J; junction bases left unmatched: 8. Germline assignment: CDR1 SGHRS and CDR2 YFSETQ. The source is a woman aged 55-70 years with acute or convalescent COVID-19. This sequence joins TRBV5-1 and TRBJ2-5; 7 bases line up with TRBD2. The source material was peripheral blood. The CDR3 loop is CASSEPSGGETQYF. The DNA of the CDR3 is TGCGCCAGCAGCGAGCCTAGCGGTGGGGAGACCCAGTACTTC.